Listed here is a single T cell receptor (beta chain). This clone was recorded only once. Its cognate antigen has yet to be identified. There are no base qualities to consult, and no much larger clone falls within one base. The immunoSEQ Assay, a bias-controlled multiplex PCR, was used to amplify TCRbeta CDR3 regions from genomic DNA. Per the original workflow: The number of nucleated cells in each sample was estimated from the amplification of reference gene primers within the assay. To quantify the absolute abundance of each unique TCRbeta CDR3 rearrangement, sequence reads were collapsed and filtered. For each sample, productive Simpson clonality was calculated as the square root of Simpson's diversity index over productive rearrangements. The table comes from immuneACCESS by way of TCRdb, which keeps in-frame sequences with V and J called. Part of the clones is missing from these tables; in studies checked, under half for an unresolved V gene and the rest for unknown reasons. V, J and clone size derive from that table, while D and trimming were established from the DNA sequence. This sample comprises approximately 93,000 clones, over 65% of them detected only once. 3% to 4.5% of the sample goes to the ten largest clones.

One collaborating source in Seattle enrolled patients while the patients were actively infected and followed the patients over time throughout the course of disease. Whole blood was collected in K2EDTA tubes by collaborating institutions according to the institutions' own protocols. For TCRbeta analysis, collaborators shipped samples as frozen whole blood, isolated PBMCs, or DNA extracted from either of those sample types. This entry comes from a study of blood T cell repertoires in COVID-19 (dated by TCRdb to about 2020). For the wider study: Collaborator samples came from the United States, Italy and Spain and covered acute and convalescent phases of COVID-19. The material from the prospective study consisted of cDNA or gDNA derived from T cells, B-cell-depleted T cells, or PBMCs. Deeply sampled blood TCRbeta repertoires from subjects exposed to, actively infected with, or recovered from COVID-19 were included in the dataset. The repertoires were released in a freely available public database intended as a resource for research on the immune response to SARS-CoV-2. Samples were obtained from the ongoing ImmuneRACE study (first 160 participants) and from over a thousand subjects provided by 6 global collaborators. Sample metadata almost always included a de-identified subject ID, COVID-19 status, age in years and sex. HLA class I and class II types, where available, came from metadata supplied by the sample provider rather than from assay-based typing.

The junction carries 10 bases between V and J, which are trimmed by 7 bases and 1 base respectively. CDR1 LGHNT and CDR2 FRNRAP were looked up in the germline V gene. There are 13 amino acids in the CDR3, from cysteine to phenylalanine inclusive. CDR3 DNA is the only sequence kept; it has 39 bases, read in frame from the first base. Overall results and qualifications from the work: Clinical and demographic metadata were provided uncurated, with the amount varying by source and participant.

The rearrangement combines TRBV12-5 with TRBJ2-5; the D gene cannot be resolved reliably. This TCR came from a man in his 70s with COVID-19, enrolled during active disease. Input material: peripheral blood. The DNA sequence reads TGTGCTAGTGCCATCGACACCCAAGAGACCCAGTACTTC. Translated, it gives CASAIDTQETQYF.